Listed below are T cell receptor beta chains from one sample, sequenced in a study of Graves' ophthalmopathy and Graves' hyperthyroidism. TCRdb reanalysed the multiplex PCR reads using MiXCR and keeps one entry per CDR3 protein. This sample has fewer than 600,000 distinct CDR3 sequences; over 13% occur once, and the top ten carry about 10%. The sample was blood. Source of these receptors: a young woman with Graves' ophthalmopathy. CDR3s include the opening cysteine and the closing phenylalanine or tryptophan. The order of the fields is V gene, D gene, clone size, J gene, CDR3 protein, CDR3 DNA. A D gene is named only where the DNA matches it firmly. Where a row states a size, it is once, few, many or the class of an expanded clone; other rows omit it.

V gene: TRBV5-1; D gene: .; clone size: .; J gene: TRBJ2-4; CDR3 protein: CASSPYGAKSIQYF; CDR3 DNA: TGCGCCAGCAGTCCGTATGGAGCCAAAAGCATTCAGTACTTC
V gene: TRBV6-5; D gene: TRBD1; clone size: many; J gene: TRBJ1-1; CDR3 protein: CASSYHGTGLPEAFF; CDR3 DNA: TGTGCCAGCAGTTACCATGGGACAGGACTCCCTGAAGCTTTCTTT
V gene: TRBV4-3; D gene: .; clone size: .; J gene: TRBJ2-7; CDR3 protein: CASSQDSAGSYEQYF; CDR3 DNA: TGCGCCAGCAGCCAAGATTCGGCAGGCTCCTACGAGCAGTACTTC
V gene: TRBV12-3/TRBV12-4; D gene: .; clone size: .; J gene: TRBJ1-5; CDR3 protein: CASSLSLRTDSNQPQHF; CDR3 DNA: TGTGCCAGCAGTTTGTCCCTAAGGACAGATAGCAATCAGCCCCAGCATTTT
V gene: TRBV2; D gene: TRBD1; clone size: .; J gene: TRBJ1-2; CDR3 protein: CASRRDSLGNGYTF; CDR3 DNA: TGTGCCAGCAGGAGGGACAGTCTGGGAAATGGCTACACCTTC
V gene: TRBV12-3/TRBV12-4; D gene: .; clone size: many; J gene: TRBJ2-2; CDR3 protein: CASSLRPTNTGELFF; CDR3 DNA: TGTGCCAGCAGTTTAAGACCCACGAACACCGGGGAGCTGTTTTTT
V gene: TRBV12-3/TRBV12-4; D gene: .; clone size: many; J gene: TRBJ2-5; CDR3 protein: CASSSEGATQYF; CDR3 DNA: TGTGCCAGCAGTTCCGAGGGTGCGACCCAGTACTTC
V gene: TRBV6-2/TRBV6-3; D gene: .; clone size: .; J gene: TRBJ1-1; CDR3 protein: CASKTQGLLNTEAFF; CDR3 DNA: TGTGCCAGCAAAACACAGGGACTCTTGAACACTGAAGCTTTCTTT
V gene: TRBV19; D gene: TRBD1; clone size: few; J gene: TRBJ1-1; CDR3 protein: CASSRTGISEAFF; CDR3 DNA: TGTGCCAGTAGTAGGACAGGGATCAGTGAAGCTTTCTTT
V gene: TRBV12-3/TRBV12-4; D gene: .; clone size: .; J gene: TRBJ1-5; CDR3 protein: CASSFEAGGQPQHF; CDR3 DNA: TGTGCCAGCAGTTTTGAGGCAGGTGGTCAGCCCCAGCATTTT
V gene: TRBV30; D gene: TRBD1; clone size: .; J gene: TRBJ2-7; CDR3 protein: CAWGTGRSLEQYF; CDR3 DNA: TGTGCCTGGGGGACAGGGAGATCCCTCGAGCAGTACTTC
V gene: TRBV12-3/TRBV12-4; D gene: .; clone size: .; J gene: TRBJ1-1; CDR3 protein: CASTLRFTEAFF; CDR3 DNA: TGTGCCAGCACCCTGCGGTTCACTGAAGCTTTCTTT
V gene: TRBV12-3/TRBV12-4; D gene: .; clone size: many; J gene: TRBJ1-2; CDR3 protein: CASMGFGYTF; CDR3 DNA: TGTGCCAGCATGGGGTTTGGCTACACCTTC
V gene: TRBV28; D gene: .; clone size: .; J gene: TRBJ1-2; CDR3 protein: CASSLGRGQGYTF; CDR3 DNA: TGTGCCAGCAGTTTAGGGAGGGGCCAGGGCTACACCTTC
V gene: TRBV2; D gene: .; clone size: many; J gene: TRBJ2-2; CDR3 protein: CASMGTSRGYTGELFF; CDR3 DNA: TGTGCCAGCATGGGGACCTCCCGGGGATACACCGGGGAGCTGTTTTTT
V gene: TRBV11-2; D gene: TRBD1; clone size: .; J gene: TRBJ1-6; CDR3 protein: CASSYTPPRQGNSPLHF; CDR3 DNA: TGTGCCAGCAGCTACACGCCCCCCCGACAGGGTAATTCACCCCTCCACTTT
V gene: TRBV7-8; D gene: TRBD1; clone size: many; J gene: TRBJ1-2; CDR3 protein: CASSLRSGTDYGYTF; CDR3 DNA: TGTGCCAGCAGCTTAAGATCCGGGACAGACTATGGCTACACCTTC
V gene: TRBV30; D gene: TRBD1; clone size: many; J gene: TRBJ2-2; CDR3 protein: CAWNRDRAIGELFF; CDR3 DNA: TGTGCCTGGAACCGGGACAGGGCGATCGGGGAGCTGTTTTTT
V gene: TRBV9; D gene: .; clone size: .; J gene: TRBJ1-3; CDR3 protein: CASSAQGGASGNTIYF; CDR3 DNA: TGTGCCAGCAGCGCCCAAGGTGGGGCGTCTGGAAACACCATATATTTT
V gene: TRBV5-1; D gene: TRBD2; clone size: few; J gene: TRBJ2-7; CDR3 protein: CASSLSVISGGASYEQYF; CDR3 DNA: TGCGCCAGCAGCTTGAGCGTTATATCGGGAGGGGCCTCCTACGAGCAGTACTTC
V gene: TRBV6-2/TRBV6-3; D gene: .; clone size: many; J gene: TRBJ1-5; CDR3 protein: CASSPFRDRDQPQHF; CDR3 DNA: TGTGCCAGCAGTCCATTCCGGGACCGCGATCAGCCCCAGCATTTT
V gene: TRBV2; D gene: .; clone size: many; J gene: TRBJ2-2; CDR3 protein: CASSAGRAGELFF; CDR3 DNA: TGTGCCAGCAGTGCGGGTAGGGCCGGGGAGCTGTTTTTT
V gene: TRBV27; D gene: .; clone size: .; J gene: TRBJ2-2; CDR3 protein: CASTQTWGPGELFF; CDR3 DNA: TGTGCCAGCACTCAGACGTGGGGTCCCGGGGAGCTGTTTTTT
V gene: TRBV30; D gene: .; clone size: many; J gene: TRBJ1-3; CDR3 protein: CAWSVLGWPSGNTIYF; CDR3 DNA: TGTGCCTGGAGTGTATTGGGTTGGCCCTCTGGAAACACCATATATTTT
V gene: TRBV20-1; D gene: .; clone size: once; J gene: TRBJ1-1; CDR3 protein: CSACRGGTEAFF; CDR3 DNA: TGCAGTGCGTGTCGGGGTGGCACTGAGGCTTTCTTT
V gene: TRBV30; D gene: .; clone size: many; J gene: TRBJ1-6; CDR3 protein: CAWSVQANSPLHF; CDR3 DNA: TGTGCCTGGAGTGTACAAGCGAATTCACCCCTCCACTTT
V gene: TRBV11-1; D gene: .; clone size: many; J gene: TRBJ2-7; CDR3 protein: CASSLGHRNTYYEQYF; CDR3 DNA: TGTGCCAGCAGCTTAGGGCACCGCAACACCTACTACGAGCAGTACTTC
V gene: TRBV28; D gene: .; clone size: many; J gene: TRBJ2-5; CDR3 protein: CASSLYAGPSRKTQYF; CDR3 DNA: TGTGCCAGCAGTTTATATGCGGGCCCAAGTAGGAAGACCCAGTACTTC
V gene: TRBV11-2; D gene: .; clone size: many; J gene: TRBJ2-2; CDR3 protein: CASSPTPDTGELFF; CDR3 DNA: TGTGCCAGCAGCCCCACTCCGGACACCGGGGAGCTGTTTTTT
V gene: TRBV6-2/TRBV6-3; D gene: TRBD1; clone size: few; J gene: TRBJ2-6; CDR3 protein: CASRIQGSGANVLTF; CDR3 DNA: TGTGCCAGCCGAATACAGGGGTCTGGGGCCAACGTCCTGACTTTC
V gene: TRBV6-5; D gene: .; clone size: many; J gene: TRBJ1-5; CDR3 protein: CASSYPSHPGIQPQHF; CDR3 DNA: TGTGCCAGCAGTTACCCCTCCCACCCGGGGATCCAGCCCCAGCATTTT
V gene: TRBV29-1; D gene: .; clone size: few; J gene: TRBJ2-7; CDR3 protein: CSVGGDHLFYEQYF; CDR3 DNA: TGCAGCGTTGGAGGGGACCACTTGTTCTACGAGCAGTACTTC
V gene: TRBV28; D gene: TRBD1; clone size: many; J gene: TRBJ1-5; CDR3 protein: CASRGLRRTGGEWDQPQHF; CDR3 DNA: TGTGCCAGCAGGGGATTACGCCGGACAGGGGGTGAGTGGGATCAGCCCCAGCATTTT
V gene: TRBV12-3/TRBV12-4; D gene: .; clone size: many; J gene: TRBJ2-5; CDR3 protein: CASSFRLDGTQYF; CDR3 DNA: TGTGCCAGCAGTTTTAGACTAGACGGGACCCAGTACTTC
V gene: TRBV20-1; D gene: TRBD1; clone size: .; J gene: TRBJ2-7; CDR3 protein: CSAREGTGSYEQYF; CDR3 DNA: TGCAGTGCTAGAGAGGGGACAGGCTCCTACGAGCAGTACTTC
V gene: TRBV29-1; D gene: .; clone size: many; J gene: TRBJ2-7; CDR3 protein: CSVVDYEQYF; CDR3 DNA: TGCAGCGTTGTTGACTACGAGCAGTACTTC
V gene: TRBV28; D gene: TRBD2; clone size: many; J gene: TRBJ2-5; CDR3 protein: CASSPMVASGVQETQYF; CDR3 DNA: TGTGCCAGCAGTCCCATGGTGGCTAGCGGGGTGCAAGAGACCCAGTACTTC
V gene: TRBV9; D gene: .; clone size: many; J gene: TRBJ1-2; CDR3 protein: CASRAFGGYTF; CDR3 DNA: TGTGCCTCGAGGGCCTTCGGTGGCTACACCTTC
V gene: TRBV7-2; D gene: .; clone size: many; J gene: TRBJ2-7; CDR3 protein: CASSLTLAEYEQYF; CDR3 DNA: TGTGCCAGCAGCTTAACTTTAGCGGAGTACGAGCAGTACTTC
V gene: TRBV28; D gene: TRBD1; clone size: many; J gene: TRBJ2-7; CDR3 protein: CASSGPGTAYEQYF; CDR3 DNA: TGTGCCAGCAGTGGACCCGGGACAGCCTACGAGCAGTACTTC
V gene: TRBV7-8; D gene: TRBD1; clone size: many; J gene: TRBJ2-7; CDR3 protein: CASSFGQGASGYEQYF; CDR3 DNA: TGTGCCAGCAGCTTCGGACAGGGGGCATCGGGGTACGAGCAGTACTTC
V gene: TRBV29-1; D gene: .; clone size: many; J gene: TRBJ1-2; CDR3 protein: CSARRQDYGYTF; CDR3 DNA: TGCAGCGCAAGGAGGCAGGACTATGGCTACACCTTC
V gene: TRBV12-3/TRBV12-4; D gene: .; clone size: many; J gene: TRBJ2-7; CDR3 protein: CASSQTKEQYF; CDR3 DNA: TGTGCCAGCAGTCAGACTAAAGAGCAGTACTTC
V gene: TRBV4-1; D gene: .; clone size: many; J gene: TRBJ2-2; CDR3 protein: CASSQPSGTGTGELFF; CDR3 DNA: TGCGCCAGCAGCCAACCGTCAGGGACTGGGACCGGGGAGCTGTTTTTT
V gene: TRBV6-5; D gene: TRBD1; clone size: many; J gene: TRBJ1-5; CDR3 protein: CASSSDRVNQPQHF; CDR3 DNA: TGTGCCAGCAGTTCCGACAGGGTCAATCAGCCCCAGCATTTT
V gene: TRBV4-1; D gene: .; clone size: .; J gene: TRBJ2-7; CDR3 protein: CASSLEGPFGSYEQYF; CDR3 DNA: TGCGCCAGCAGCCTGGAGGGACCTTTCGGTTCCTACGAGCAGTACTTC
V gene: TRBV24-1; D gene: .; clone size: many; J gene: TRBJ1-1; CDR3 protein: CATSDSLNTEAFF; CDR3 DNA: TGTGCCACCAGTGATTCTTTAAACACTGAAGCTTTCTTT
V gene: TRBV7-9; D gene: .; clone size: few; J gene: TRBJ2-7; CDR3 protein: CASSPLPGVYEQYF; CDR3 DNA: TGTGCCAGCAGCCCGCTACCCGGGGTATACGAGCAGTACTTC
V gene: TRBV28; D gene: TRBD1; clone size: many; J gene: TRBJ1-2; CDR3 protein: CASSFCRDSYYYGYTF; CDR3 DNA: TGTGCCAGCAGTTTCTGTCGGGACAGTTACTACTATGGCTACACCTTC
V gene: TRBV6-5; D gene: .; clone size: many; J gene: TRBJ1-5; CDR3 protein: CASSYSEYQPQHF; CDR3 DNA: TGTGCCAGCAGTTACTCCGAGTATCAGCCCCAGCATTTT
V gene: TRBV5-1; D gene: .; clone size: .; J gene: TRBJ2-4; CDR3 protein: CASRDRITQSDKLAKNIQYF; CDR3 DNA: TGCGCCAGCAGGGACAGAATTACACAGTCGGACAAATTAGCCAAAAACATTCAGTACTTC
V gene: TRBV20-1; D gene: TRBD1; clone size: few; J gene: TRBJ1-3; CDR3 protein: CSARTGSGNTIYF; CDR3 DNA: TGCAGTGCTAGGACAGGGTCTGGAAACACCATATATTTT
V gene: TRBV28; D gene: TRBD1; clone size: few; J gene: TRBJ1-2; CDR3 protein: CASSIGTAYYGYTF; CDR3 DNA: TGTGCCAGCAGTATCGGGACAGCTTACTATGGCTACACCTTC
V gene: TRBV29-1; D gene: TRBD1; clone size: few; J gene: TRBJ2-7; CDR3 protein: CSVEGTAYEQYF; CDR3 DNA: TGCAGCGTTGAGGGGACAGCCTACGAGCAGTACTTC
V gene: TRBV20-1; D gene: TRBD1; clone size: .; J gene: TRBJ2-5; CDR3 protein: CSARDPGQGLRRGEETQYF; CDR3 DNA: TGCAGTGCTAGAGATCCTGGACAGGGTCTGCGGAGGGGGGAAGAGACCCAGTACTTC